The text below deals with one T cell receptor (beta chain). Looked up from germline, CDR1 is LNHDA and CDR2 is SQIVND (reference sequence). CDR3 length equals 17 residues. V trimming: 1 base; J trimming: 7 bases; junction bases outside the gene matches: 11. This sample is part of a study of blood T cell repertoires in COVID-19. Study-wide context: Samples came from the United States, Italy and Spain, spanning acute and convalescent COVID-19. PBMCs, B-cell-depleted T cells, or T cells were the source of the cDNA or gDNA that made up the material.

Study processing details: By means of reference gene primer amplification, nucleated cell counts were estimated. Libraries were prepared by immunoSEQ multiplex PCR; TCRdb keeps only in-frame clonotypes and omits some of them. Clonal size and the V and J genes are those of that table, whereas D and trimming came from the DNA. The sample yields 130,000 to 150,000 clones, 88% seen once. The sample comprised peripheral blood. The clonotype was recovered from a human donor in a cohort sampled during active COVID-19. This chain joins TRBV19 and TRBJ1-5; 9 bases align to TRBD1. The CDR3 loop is CASSIARTGVFGQPQHF. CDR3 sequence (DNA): TGTGCCAGTAGTATAGCTCGGACAGGGGTTTTCGGACAGCCCCAGCATTTT.